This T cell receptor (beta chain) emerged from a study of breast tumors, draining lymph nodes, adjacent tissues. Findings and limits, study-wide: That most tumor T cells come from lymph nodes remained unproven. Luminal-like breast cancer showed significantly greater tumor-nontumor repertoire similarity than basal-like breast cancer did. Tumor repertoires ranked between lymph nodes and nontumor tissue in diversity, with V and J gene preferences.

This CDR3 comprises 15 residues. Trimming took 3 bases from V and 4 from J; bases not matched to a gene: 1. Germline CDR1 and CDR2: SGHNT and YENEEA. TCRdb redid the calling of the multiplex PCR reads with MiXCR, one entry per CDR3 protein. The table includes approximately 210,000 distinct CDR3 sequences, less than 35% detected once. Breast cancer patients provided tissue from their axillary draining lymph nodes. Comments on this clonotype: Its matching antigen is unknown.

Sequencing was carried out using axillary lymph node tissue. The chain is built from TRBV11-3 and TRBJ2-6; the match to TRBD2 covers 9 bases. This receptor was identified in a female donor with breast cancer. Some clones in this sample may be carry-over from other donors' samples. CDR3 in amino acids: CASSFGTSGANVLTF. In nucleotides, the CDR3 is TGTGCCAGCAGCTTCGGGACTAGCGGGGCCAACGTCCTGACTTTC.